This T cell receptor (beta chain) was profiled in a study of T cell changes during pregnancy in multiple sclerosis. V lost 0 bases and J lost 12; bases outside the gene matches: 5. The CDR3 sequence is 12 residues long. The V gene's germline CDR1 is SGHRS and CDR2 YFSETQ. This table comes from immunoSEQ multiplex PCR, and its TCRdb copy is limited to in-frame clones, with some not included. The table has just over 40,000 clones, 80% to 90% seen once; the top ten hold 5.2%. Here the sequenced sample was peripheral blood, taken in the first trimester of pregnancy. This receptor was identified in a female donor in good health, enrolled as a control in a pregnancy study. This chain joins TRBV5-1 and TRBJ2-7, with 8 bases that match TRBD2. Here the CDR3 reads CASSLGAGVMYF. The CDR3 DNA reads TGCGCCAGCAGCTTGGGAGCGGGGGTTATGTACTTC.